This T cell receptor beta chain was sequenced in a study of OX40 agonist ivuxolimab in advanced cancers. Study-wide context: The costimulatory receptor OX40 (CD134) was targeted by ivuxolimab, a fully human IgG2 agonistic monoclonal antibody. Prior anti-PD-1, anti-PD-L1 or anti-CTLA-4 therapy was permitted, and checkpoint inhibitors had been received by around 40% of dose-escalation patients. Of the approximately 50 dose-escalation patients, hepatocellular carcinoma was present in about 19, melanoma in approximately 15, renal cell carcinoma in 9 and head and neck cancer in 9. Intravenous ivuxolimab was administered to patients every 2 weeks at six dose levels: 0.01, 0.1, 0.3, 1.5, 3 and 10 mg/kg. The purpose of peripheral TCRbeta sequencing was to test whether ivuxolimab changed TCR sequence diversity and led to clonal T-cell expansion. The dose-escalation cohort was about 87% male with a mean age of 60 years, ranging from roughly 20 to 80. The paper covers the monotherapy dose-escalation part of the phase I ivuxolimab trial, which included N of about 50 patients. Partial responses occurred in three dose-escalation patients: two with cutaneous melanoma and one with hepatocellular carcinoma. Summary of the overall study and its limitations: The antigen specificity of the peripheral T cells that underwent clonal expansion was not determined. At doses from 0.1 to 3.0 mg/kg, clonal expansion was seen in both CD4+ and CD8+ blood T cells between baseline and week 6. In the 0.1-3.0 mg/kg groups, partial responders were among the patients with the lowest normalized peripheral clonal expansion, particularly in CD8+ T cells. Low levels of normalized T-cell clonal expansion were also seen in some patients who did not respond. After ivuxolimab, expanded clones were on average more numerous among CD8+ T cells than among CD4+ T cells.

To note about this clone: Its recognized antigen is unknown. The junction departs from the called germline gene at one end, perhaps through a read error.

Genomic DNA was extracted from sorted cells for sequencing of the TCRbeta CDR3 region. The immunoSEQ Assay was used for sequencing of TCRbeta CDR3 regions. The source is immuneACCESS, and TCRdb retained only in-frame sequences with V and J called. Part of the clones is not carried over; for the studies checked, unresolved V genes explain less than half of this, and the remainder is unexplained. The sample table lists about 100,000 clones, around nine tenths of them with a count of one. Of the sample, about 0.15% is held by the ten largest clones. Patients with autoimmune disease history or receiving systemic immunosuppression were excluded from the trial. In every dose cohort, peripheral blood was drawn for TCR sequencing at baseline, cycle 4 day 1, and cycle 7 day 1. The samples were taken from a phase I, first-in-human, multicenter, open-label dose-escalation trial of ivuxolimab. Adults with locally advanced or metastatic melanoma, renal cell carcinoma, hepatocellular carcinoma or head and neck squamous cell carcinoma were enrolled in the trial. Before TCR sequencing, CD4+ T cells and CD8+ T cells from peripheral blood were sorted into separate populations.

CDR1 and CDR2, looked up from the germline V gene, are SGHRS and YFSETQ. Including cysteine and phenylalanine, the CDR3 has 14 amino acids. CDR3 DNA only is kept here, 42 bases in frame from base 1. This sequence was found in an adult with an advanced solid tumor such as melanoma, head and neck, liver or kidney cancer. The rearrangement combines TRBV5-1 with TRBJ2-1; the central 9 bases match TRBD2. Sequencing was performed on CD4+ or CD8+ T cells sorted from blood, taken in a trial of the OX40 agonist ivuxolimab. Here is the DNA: TGCGCCAGCAGCTTGGGCAGCGGGAGGAATCTGTGGGTCTTC. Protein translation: CASSLGSGRNLWVF.